The present TCR beta chain was sequenced within a study of blood T cell repertoires in COVID-19 (dated by TCRdb to 2018 to 2021). Regarding the study in general: Collaborator samples came from the United States, Italy and Spain and covered acute and convalescent phases of COVID-19. The prospective study material was composed of cDNA or gDNA derived from T cells, B-cell-depleted T cells, or PBMCs. Subjects who had been exposed to COVID-19, were actively infected with it, or had recovered from it provided the deeply sampled blood TCRbeta repertoires that made up the dataset. A freely available public database, intended as a resource for researchers studying the immune response to SARS-CoV-2, is where the repertoires were released. Samples came from the ongoing ImmuneRACE study (first 160 participants) plus 1,254 subjects from 6 global collaborators. The sample metadata nearly always contained a de-identified subject ID, COVID-19 status, age in years and sex. Where available, HLA class I and class II types were taken from metadata supplied by the sample provider and were not determined by assay-based typing. Summary of the overall study and its limitations: Clinical and demographic metadata were provided uncurated, with the amount varying by source and participant.

CDR1 GTSNPN and CDR2 SVGIG were looked up in the germline V gene (reference sequence). From the cysteine up to the phenylalanine, the CDR3 has a length of 13 residues. The retained sequence is limited to the CDR3, 39 bases, with the frame set at the first base. Here V drops 1 base and J drops 14 bases, and the junction holds 11 bases not matched to any gene. In the case of this clone: Its recognized antigen is unknown. No qualities accompany the bases; no much larger clone lies one base away.

Collaborating institutions collected whole blood in K2EDTA tubes following their own protocols. Collaborator samples were shipped for TCRbeta analysis as frozen whole blood, isolated PBMCs, or DNA extracted from either sample type. The immunoSEQ Assay, a bias-controlled multiplex PCR, was used to amplify TCRbeta CDR3 regions from genomic DNA. From the authors' description of their analysis: The number of nucleated cells in each sample was estimated from the amplification of reference gene primers within the assay. To quantify the absolute abundance of each unique TCRbeta CDR3 rearrangement, sequence reads were collapsed and filtered. For each sample, productive Simpson clonality was calculated as the square root of Simpson's diversity index over productive rearrangements. Here the immuneACCESS table is served through TCRdb, limited to in-frame sequences with V and J called. Missing clones are a known gap in these copies; in checked studies unresolved V genes cover under half, and the rest lacks a known reason. Clonal size and the V and J genes are those of that table, whereas D and trimming came from the DNA. The sample table contains about 94,000 clones; only one count was recorded for roughly 80% of them. The ten largest clones take up roughly 45% of the sample.

Sequencing was carried out using peripheral blood. This clonotype was sampled from a human donor in a cohort sampled during active COVID-19. This chain is built from TRBV30 and TRBJ2-3, and 8 junction bases match TRBD1. DNA sequence: TGTGCCTGGAGTGGAGGCCGGGACAGGCACCCGTATTTT. Translated, it gives CAWSGGRDRHPYF.